This T cell receptor (beta chain) was captured by sequencing in a study of identical twins. V lost 4 bases and J 0 bases, leaving 14 bases between the germline ends. Germline V gene data show CDR1 as SGHKS and CDR2 as YYEKEE (reference sequence). The CDR3 has 15 residues. TCRdb re-called the 5' RACE reads through MiXCR, storing one row per CDR3 protein. The sample lists about 530,000 distinct CDR3 sequences; about a fifth were seen once. A further study also used this sample, focusing on yellow fever vaccine responses in identical twins.

The sample comprised CD4+ T cells sorted from blood. This clonotype was sampled from a woman between 18 and 29 years old in good health. The gene calls are TRBV5-5 and TRBJ2-7; no clear D. CDR3 nucleotides: TGTGCCAGCAGCCTCCAGTCTCTGGGCTCCTACGAGCAGTACTTC. It is translated as CASSLQSLGSYEQYF.